This T cell receptor (beta chain) was identified in a study of shared clonotypes between healthy human individuals. This clone has more than one count but fewer than ten. What it binds is not known. Whole-study results and caveats: Among four donors, approximately 5% of naive CD4 clonotypes were found in common. Non-shared clonotypes displayed generation probabilities falling below those of clonotypes present in all four donors.

Data came from immunoSEQ multiplex PCR; TCRdb stores just in-frame clones and leaves some out. Of roughly 1,100,000 clones in the sample, about 75% are singletons; the top ten hold approximately 1.5%. Study donors comprised healthy, HIV-negative adults devoid of recent acute infection or vaccination. Germline V gene lookup returns CDR1 WNHNN and CDR2 SYGVQD (reference sequence). The CDR3 contains 13 residues. With V trimmed by 6 bases and J by 7 bases, 8 bases remained unmatched. The gene calls are TRBV10-1 and TRBJ2-7; 8 bases are shared with TRBD2. Sequences were obtained from memory CD4+ T cells sorted from blood. Indicated subset: CD45RA-negative fraction. This TCR was sampled from a young man in good health. The CDR3 DNA reads TGCGCCAGCAGAGAGCGGGAGAGGTGGGAGCAGTACTTC. Its protein product is CASRERERWEQYF.